The 26 T cell receptor beta chains below were found in one sample sequenced in a study of ipilimumab plus nivolumab after autologous stem cell transplantation. Libraries were prepared by immunoSEQ multiplex PCR; TCRdb keeps only in-frame clonotypes and omits some of them. The sample holds 10,000 to 15,000 clones, 73% seen once. The sample was PBMCs, taken in a trial of ipilimumab plus nivolumab as post-transplant consolidation. The origin of the receptors is a male donor with diffuse large B-cell lymphoma.

The chain links TRBV4-2 to TRBJ2-2, with 12 bases lining up with TRBD2. With 1 base clipped from V and 3 bases from J, the junction kept 0 bases outside the gene matches. The CDR3 loop spans 16 amino acids. CDR1 LGHNA and CDR2 YNFKEQ come from the germline V gene. The CDR3, as DNA: TGTGCCAGCAGCCAAGGACTAGCGGGAGACACCGGGGAGCTGTTTTTT. Amino acid sequence: CASSQGLAGDTGELFF.

The rearrangement uses TRBV5-4 and TRBJ2-3; D gene ambiguous. Germline V gene lookup returns CDR1 SGHNT and CDR2 YYREEE (reference sequence). The CDR3 loop spans 13 amino acids. Trimming left V 1 base short and J 5 bases short, with 8 bases between. CDR3 sequence reads: CASSLMPRDTQYF. The CDR3, as DNA: TGTGCCAGCAGCTTGATGCCGAGAGATACGCAGTATTTT.

The chain couples TRBV27 to TRBJ1-5; 7 nucleotides line up with TRBD1. The CDR3 has 15 amino acids. Looked up from germline, CDR1 is MNHEY and CDR2 is SMNVEV (reference sequence). V trimming: 2 bases; J trimming: 2 bases; junction bases outside the gene matches: 3. In DNA form, the CDR3 reads TGTGCCAGCAGTTTACACAGGGGAGGCAATCAGCCCCAGCATTTT. This encodes CASSLHRGGNQPQHF.

The V call is TRBV11-3, the J call TRBJ2-7, with 11 bases matching TRBD1. Germline V gene data show CDR1 as SGHNT and CDR2 as YENEEA. This CDR3 is built from 15 residues. With 2 bases clipped from V and 4 bases from J, the junction kept 4 bases outside the gene matches. The CDR3, as DNA: TGTGCCAGCAGCTTATCGGGGACAGGGGGTTACGAGCAGTACTTC. The encoded protein is CASSLSGTGGYEQYF.

The chain couples TRBV7-2 to TRBJ2-5, with TRBD1 matching over 8 bases. The CDR3 extends over 13 amino acids. The trim removed 2 bases at V and 4 bases at J, leaving 0 bases unmatched. CDR1 SGHTA and CDR2 FQGNSA come from the germline V gene. The CDR3 loop is CASSLQGAETQYF. In DNA, the CDR3 is TGTGCCAGCAGCTTACAGGGGGCAGAGACCCAGTACTTC.

The V gene is TRBV5-8, the J gene TRBJ2-2; 9 positions match TRBD2. The CDR3 length is 18 residues. V gave up 0 bases and J gave up 4 bases; unmatched junction bases: 10. Germline values: CDR1 SGHTS, CDR2 YDEGEE. Here the CDR3 reads CASSLVLGLAYRTGELFF. The CDR3 nucleotides read TGTGCCAGCAGCTTGGTACTCGGACTAGCGTATCGCACCGGGGAGCTGTTTTTT.

The CDR3 sequence is CASSQRSTGHNQPQHF. CDR3 DNA: TGCGCCAGCAGCCAACGTTCGACAGGGCACAATCAGCCCCAGCATTTT. The J gene is TRBJ1-5, the V gene TRBV4-1; 7 bases agree with TRBD1. V shed 2 bases, J shed 3 bases, and the junction held 7 bases outside the gene matches. Looked up from germline, CDR1 is MGHRA and CDR2 is YSYEKL. CDR3 size: 16 residues.

The CDR3 nucleotides are TGTGCCAGCAGTTACGCGTTCGGGACTAGCGTAAATGAGCAGTTCTTC. Its translation: CASSYAFGTSVNEQFF. V gene TRBV6-6 combines with J gene TRBJ2-1; 10 nucleotides agree with TRBD2. Germline V gene sequence: CDR1 MNHNY, CDR2 SVGAGI (reference sequence). This CDR3 spans 16 amino acids. The ends lost 2 bases at V and 7 bases at J; junction bases unmatched: 8.

The chain is built from TRBV23-1 and TRBJ1-1; no reliable D call. TRBV23-1 is labeled an ORF, and its function is uncertain. Deletions cut 2 bases from V and 0 bases from J, with 13 bases between. The CDR3 consists of 16 residues. CDR3 bases: TGCGCCAGCAGTCAAAGCCAGGCGGCCGTGAACACTGAAGCTTTCTTT. It yields the protein CASSQSQAAVNTEAFF.

The genes are TRBV6-1 and TRBJ1-5; D not certain. From germline, CDR1 is MNHNS and CDR2 SASEGT. The CDR3 is 13 residues long. Trimming left V 7 bases short and J 7 bases short, with 14 bases between. The CDR3 bases are TGTGCCAGCAAGAATGCTGGGATCCAGCCCCAGCATTTT. Translated: CASKNAGIQPQHF.

In this sample, this clone turned up a few times. V usage is TRBV29-1 and J usage is TRBJ1-1; no clear D. The CDR3 has 13 amino acids. Per germline, CDR1 SQVTM and CDR2 ANQGSEA. V lost 6 bases and J 0 bases, leaving 11 bases between the germline ends. The CDR3 reads CSVHVTLNTEAFF. The DNA for the CDR3 is TGCAGCGTGCACGTTACACTGAACACTGAAGCTTTCTTT.

The chain recombines TRBV12-5 with TRBJ2-3; a possible D gene is TRBD2 (11 bases). CDR1 is LGHNT, CDR2 FRNRAP, per germline. The CDR3 covers 18 residues. V gave up 5 bases and J gave up 5 bases, with 26 bases separating them. DNA for the CDR3: TGTGCTAGTGGTGCGGGACAGGGGTCAGGACTAGCGGGAGATACGCAGTATTTT. Protein: CASGAGQGSGLAGDTQYF.

This clone was found once. The genes are TRBV2 and TRBJ1-2; TRBD1 matches at 11 bases. Per germline, CDR1 SNHLY and CDR2 FYNNEI. V dropped 6 bases and J dropped 3; count of bases not matched to a gene: 6. The CDR3 spans 15 residues. The CDR3 DNA reads TGTGCCAGCAGGGCACCGGGACAGGGGGACTATGGCTACACCTTC. This gives the protein CASRAPGQGDYGYTF.

This rearrangement joins TRBV7-9 to TRBJ2-7; 8 bases agree with TRBD1. The CDR3 totals 16 residues. The V segment lost 0 bases and the J segment 2 bases; nucleotides outside the gene matches: 6. The germline gives CDR1 SEHNR, CDR2 FQNEAQ (reference sequence). The CDR3 loop is CASSLARGPTPYEQYF. For the CDR3, the DNA is TGTGCCAGCAGCTTAGCCAGGGGGCCGACCCCCTACGAGCAGTACTTC.

This clone has only a few counts. The chain couples TRBV27 to TRBJ2-7; 8 bases line up with TRBD1. The CDR3 totals 15 residues. The V gene end was trimmed by 5 bases and the J gene end by 6 bases; junction bases not matched to a gene: 12. Germline values: CDR1 MNHEY, CDR2 SMNVEV (reference sequence). DNA of the CDR3: TGTGCCAGCAGTGAACTACCGACAGGGGATAGCGAGCAGTACTTC. Protein sequence: CASSELPTGDSEQYF.

V gene TRBV7-2 combines with J gene TRBJ1-1; D gene unclear. Germline V CDR1 and CDR2: SGHTA, FQGNSA. The length of the CDR3 is 15 residues. The germline V and J ends were trimmed by 0 bases and 1 base, with 9 bases remaining between them. CDR3: CASSLARWENTEAFF. The DNA of the CDR3 is TGTGCCAGCAGCTTAGCCAGGTGGGAGAACACTGAAGCTTTCTTT.

This chain joins TRBV7-6 and TRBJ2-3; no clear D gene. The CDR3 runs 13 residues. Germline V gene lookup returns CDR1 SGHVS and CDR2 FNYEAQ. V was shortened by 5 bases and J by 4 bases, with 10 bases between the two germline ends. CDR3 nucleotides: TGTGCCAGCAGCGCGACGCCGCCAGATACGCAGTATTTT. This sequence encodes CASSATPPDTQYF. The full variable domain, rest sourced from reference TRBV7-6 and TRBJ2-3, is GAGVSQSPRYKVTKRGQDVALRCDPISGHVSLYWYRQALGQGPEFLTYFNYEAQQDKSGLPNDRFSAERPEGSISTLTIQRTEQRDSAMYRCASSATPPDTQYFGPGTRLTVL.

The chain employs TRBV20-1 and TRBJ2-7; the D gene could be TRBD1 or TRBD2 (6 bases each). The ends were cut back, 6 bases at V and 3 bases at J, with 9 bases in the middle. Germline CDR1 and CDR2: DFQATT and SNEGSKA (reference sequence). This CDR3 region has 11 residues. CDR3 sequence (DNA): TGCAGTGCCGGGGGCGACTACGAGCAGTACTTC. Translating it yields CSAGGDYEQYF.

This sequence joins TRBV13 and TRBJ1-2, with 7 nucleotides matching TRBD1. This CDR3 region has 16 residues. Germline lookup yields CDR1 PRHDT and CDR2 FYEKMQ (reference sequence). V lost 2 bases, J lost 6 bases, and 12 bases stayed unmatched. The CDR3 nucleotides read TGTGCCAGCAGCTTAATATCCCCAGGCAGGGGGGATGGCTACACCTTC. Residues: CASSLISPGRGDGYTF.

The chain combines TRBV27 with TRBJ2-7, with D possibly TRBD2 on 5 matching bases. Per the germline V gene, CDR1 is MNHEY and CDR2 is SMNVEV (reference sequence). The CDR3 is 14 amino acids. V lost 4 bases and J 5 bases, leaving 15 bases between the germline ends. CDR3 DNA sequence: TGTGCCAGCAGTTCCGGGGTTTGGGGTAACGAGCAGTACTTC. Its translation is CASSSGVWGNEQYF.

V gene TRBV7-9 combines with J gene TRBJ2-2; possible D gene TRBD2, 5 bases. Germline V gene sequence: CDR1 SEHNR, CDR2 FQNEAQ (reference sequence). Trimming shortened V by 5 bases and J by 3 bases, and 13 bases separated the two germline ends. The CDR3 has 15 residues. The CDR3 nucleotides are TGTGCCAGCAGCCCCGGCTCCGGGGACACCGGGGAGCTGTTTTTT. Translation: CASSPGSGDTGELFF. The entire variable domain, with the rest obtained from reference TRBV7-9 and TRBJ2-2, is as follows: DTGVSQNPRHKITKRGQNVTFRCDPISEHNRLYWYRQTLGQGPEFLTYFQNEAQLEKSRLLSDRFSAERPKGSFSTLEIQRTEQGDSAMYLCASSPGSGDTGELFFGEGSRLTVL.

The V call is TRBV21-1, the J call TRBJ2-1; TRBD1 was called by the table and not checked on the DNA. TRBV21-1 is a pseudogene locus. There are 14 residues in the CDR3. This chain's CDR3 is CASSRDRGCNEQFF. The CDR3 region has the DNA TGTGCCAGCAGTAGAGACAGGGGTTGTAATGAGCAGTTCTTC.

By frequency in the sample, this clone is medium-sized. The chain couples TRBV7-9 to TRBJ2-5, with D possibly matching TRBD2 (5 bases). With 5 bases removed from V and 0 bases from J, the gap between germline ends came to 16 bases. This CDR3 comprises 16 residues. The germline gives CDR1 SEHNR, CDR2 FQNEAQ (reference sequence). The chain's CDR3 is CASSPQLVRDQETQYF. The CDR3 region has the DNA TGTGCCAGCAGCCCCCAGCTAGTGCGGGACCAAGAGACCCAGTACTTC.

The genes are TRBV7-3 and TRBJ1-2; D gene ambiguous. The CDR3 length is 14 residues. V was pared by 5 bases and J by 8 bases, with 18 bases between. CDR1 is SGHTA and CDR2 is FQGTGA in the germline V gene. The CDR3 region is CASSRTGESGGYTF. Here the CDR3 DNA reads TGTGCCAGCAGCCGGACGGGCGAGAGCGGGGGCTACACCTTC.

The V call is TRBV2, the J call TRBJ2-7; the D gene could be TRBD1 or TRBD2 (5 bases each). Trimming took 4 bases from V and 2 from J, leaving 15 bases between them. Germline V CDR1 and CDR2: SNHLY, FYNNEI. CDR3 length: 15 amino acids. CDR3 sequence: CASSGRDLGAYEQYF. CDR3 bases: TGTGCCAGCAGTGGCCGGGACCTCGGGGCCTACGAGCAGTACTTC.

The rearrangement joins TRBV10-1 to TRBJ2-1, with D perhaps matching TRBD1 (6 bases). Germline V CDR1 and CDR2: WNHNN, SYGVQD (reference sequence). V dropped 2 bases and J dropped 10 bases, with 15 bases sitting between them. The CDR3 spans 14 residues. CDR3 loop: CASSETNREIEQFF. In DNA, the CDR3 is TGCGCCAGCAGTGAGACAAACAGGGAGATAGAGCAGTTCTTC.